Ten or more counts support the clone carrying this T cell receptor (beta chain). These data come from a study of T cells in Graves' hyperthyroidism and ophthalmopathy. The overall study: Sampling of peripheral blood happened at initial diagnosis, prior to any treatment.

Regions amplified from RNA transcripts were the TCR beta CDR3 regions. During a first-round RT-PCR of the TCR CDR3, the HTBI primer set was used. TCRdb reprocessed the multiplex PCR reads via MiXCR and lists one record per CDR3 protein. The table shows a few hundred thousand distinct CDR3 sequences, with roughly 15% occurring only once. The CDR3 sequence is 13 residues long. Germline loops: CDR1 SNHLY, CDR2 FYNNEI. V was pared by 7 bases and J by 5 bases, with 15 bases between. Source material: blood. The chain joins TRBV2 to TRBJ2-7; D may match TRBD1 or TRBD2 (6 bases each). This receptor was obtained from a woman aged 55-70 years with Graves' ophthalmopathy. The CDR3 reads CASNTGAKDEQYF. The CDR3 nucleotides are TGTGCCAGCAATACGGGGGCGAAGGACGAGCAGTACTTC.